The T cell receptor (beta chain) under discussion was sequenced for a study of Ad26.COV2.S vaccination and SARS-CoV-2 variants. Whole-study context: The authors gave Ad26.COV2.S intramuscularly, either once or twice 56 days apart. Whole-study results and caveats: Vaccine recipients showed a spike-specific TCR breadth that was higher than in placebo recipients. An underestimation of total T cell responses may have resulted from the TCR breadth and depth analyses. For non-spike TCRs, breadth in vaccine recipients resembled that in placebo recipients.

Germline loops: CDR1 LGHDT, CDR2 YNNKEL (reference sequence). V was pared by 1 base and J by 3 bases, with 10 bases between. The CDR3 runs 14 residues. Treatment noted: 15 to 20 received Ad26.COV2.S at low or high dose, single or two shots; several received placebo; per-sample allocation not given. Sampling was performed 63 days after the first vaccine or placebo injection. This clone was observed a handful of times. What it recognizes is unknown. Profiled with immunoSEQ multiplex PCR; TCRdb holds only in-frame clones, not every one. The sample shows hundreds of thousands of clones, around 89% of them seen only once.

This rearrangement joins TRBV3-1 (or the pseudogene TRBV3-2) to TRBJ2-7; the D call may be TRBD1 or TRBD2 (5 bases each). The sequencing here drew on peripheral blood, taken in a trial of Ad26.COV2.S vaccine versus placebo. The source is a person aged 18-60 years who received the Ad26.COV2.S COVID-19 vaccine or a placebo. In DNA form, the CDR3 reads TGTGCCAGCAGCCAAGGGGACGGAGGCTACGAGCAGTACTTC. Translating it yields CASSQGDGGYEQYF.